This TCR beta chain is from a study of cytomegalovirus exposure and HLA in healthy donors (dated by TCRdb to about 2017). Some background on the complete study: According to an earlier analysis of around 600 of the donors, some 180 million T cells yielded over 90 million unique TCR beta sequences and more than 250 Gb of sequence data. On average, roughly 240,000 unique TCR beta nucleotide sequences were sequenced per donor among some 430 genotyped donors of the cohort, with approximately 18% of those sequences being non-productive. All discovery cohort repertoires had been generated using a single sequencing platform. Among the roughly 390 genotyped donors, around 81% belonged to the genetic ancestry cluster associated with self-reported Caucasian donors. The study combined high-throughput TCR immunosequencing, statistical association of individual TCRs with disease status, and machine learning to predict cytomegalovirus infection status. The study aimed to test whether signatures of past pathogen exposure could be identified by cataloging public T cell receptors. The study used immunosequencing to profile the T cell repertoires of several hundred subjects and linked those repertoires to cytomegalovirus serostatus. Typing coverage differed by locus: A, B, C, DRB1 and DQB1 were typed in roughly 620-630 donors, DQA1 in roughly 500, DPA1 in over 600, and DPB1 in 400 to 480. A handful of DR-DQ haplotypes were handled as single units for association and clustering because linkage in the cohort was strong. Class I and class II HLA loci were covered by the typing at four-digit resolution. An earlier analysis of several hundred of the donors applied high-throughput TCR beta sequencing to assess whether each TCR beta V gene segment acted as functional or pseudogenic. Donor age, sex, ethnicity and CMV serostatus were compiled together with the repertoire data. In addition to the first cohort of 666 subjects, a separate validation cohort of approximately 120 different subjects was used. Rather than drawing on any new phenotypic data, the later analysis identified candidate immune exposures from TCR beta sequences and the way those sequences occurred across donors. Genome-wide SNP genotypes for about 55% of the roughly 670 donors were used in a later genetic analysis, which treated that subset as a discovery cohort. To study patterns of TCR occurrence, a later analysis re-analyzed previously published TCR beta repertoires from more than 550 donors and added high-resolution HLA genotyping. An early release covering about 600 HLA-typed donors comprised approximately 300 gigabases of sequencing data and 85 million to 100 million unique TCR sequences.

To prepare the library, the immunoSEQ multiplex PCR assay was applied. The multiplex PCR relied on a mix of 60 forward primers for TCR Vbeta segments and 13 reverse primers for TCR Jbeta segments. A multiplex PCR assay on genomic DNA amplified the CDR3 region of rearranged TCR beta genes. The Illumina HiSeq System was used to sequence the amplified TCR beta libraries as 87-base-pair reads. In the paper's pipeline: In a later analysis, some 80 million unique TCR beta chains were counted across the 690 or so repertoires, and around 10 million of these chains were shared by at least two donors. Raw reads were error-corrected and collapsed into unique sequences with a nearest-neighbor algorithm that merged closely related sequences to remove PCR and sequencing errors. CDR3 sequences were aligned to IMGT reference sequences to assign V, D and J gene segments. For a sequence to be retained, a match of at least six nucleotides to both a V gene segment and a J gene segment was required. A rearrangement was called productive if the CDR3 had no stop codons and remained in frame with V and J, and every other rearrangement was called non-productive. CDR3 was defined according to IMGT convention as the region running from the second conserved V-encoded cysteine to the conserved J-encoded phenylalanine. In an earlier analysis of 500 to 650 of the donors, sequences lacking an unambiguous match to a single V gene segment were excluded. In an earlier analysis of 500 to 750 of the donors, V segments were called functional above 56.7% productive rearrangements and were called segregating when the between-donor standard deviation exceeded 5%. A statistical classification framework was developed to diagnose cytomegalovirus status using the catalog of TCR beta chain sequences. In a later analysis, TCR nucleotide sequences were compared against IMGT/GENE-DB human TR gene sequences so that V and J genes could be assigned. Using the TCRdist pipeline, a later analysis assigned CDR3 sequences along with most-parsimonious VDJ recombination scenarios. In a later analysis, every TCR beta chain was defined by the combination of its CDR3 amino acid sequence and its V-gene family, and reads without a unique V-gene family were dropped. As a way to deal with suspected cross-contamination and a sequencing artifact, a later analysis dropped over 550 nucleotide sequences that were highly shared and had low generation probability. In a later analysis, a clonal expansion index for each public chain was calculated from normalized within-repertoire ranks of inferred template counts. In a later analysis, generation probabilities were computed using a VDJ recombination model fitted to out-of-frame rearrangements, and the results were checked against IGoR. In a later analysis, TCR-TCR, TCR-HLA and TCR-CMV co-occurrence was scored with hypergeometric tests, and a repertoire-size bias correction was applied to TCR pairs. In a later analysis, false discovery rates were estimated by permuting HLA or CMV assignments 20 times. A later analysis grouped co-occurring TCRs with DBSCAN, adding TCRdist sequence similarity when clustering within HLA-allele-positive subsets. Repertoires with fewer than 30,000 or more than 120,000 public chains were left out of co-occurrence clustering, as were five repertoires with anomalous nucleotide sharing. Imported from immuneACCESS, the table was reduced by TCRdb to in-frame sequences with V and J called. These copies leave out some clones; in studies compared against another copy, an unresolved V gene accounts for under half, and the cause of the remainder is not known. V, J and clone size reflect that table, while D and trimming were determined from the DNA. The sample table contains roughly 160,000 clones; only one count was recorded for 80% to 90% of them. The ten largest clonotypes hold just over 2.5% of the sample.

Worth noting for this clone: Its antigen is currently not known. No base quality values were provided; no much bigger clone lies one nucleotide off.

The cohort consisted of hundreds of healthy bone marrow donors. At the time of sampling, every cohort member was nominally healthy, though immune exposures that went unrecorded were likely present. The donor tested CMV seropositive, placing the donor among the 289 seropositive members of the cohort. Every donor gave a peripheral blood sample, and the peripheral blood mononuclear cells from that sample were used for TCR beta sequencing. Genomic DNA was extracted from the blood cell samples with the Qiagen DNeasy Blood Extraction Kit. The investigation overall reported the following: According to a later analysis, parvovirus B19, influenza, CMV and Epstein-Barr virus appeared linked to several top co-occurrence clusters. A group of highly shared sequence variants was considered likely to be a technical artifact of the sequencing pipeline. Assigning TCR associations to individual alleles was difficult when HLA alleles, especially DR and DQ, strongly co-occurred. A further reported finding was that TCR beta sequences accurately predicted the HLA-A and HLA-B alleles for most subjects in the first cohort. The authors suggested that the approach could potentially be generalized to other disease states and immunological phenotypes. In an earlier analysis of approximately 590 of the donors, most TCR beta V segments appeared in productive rearrangements about 90% or about 30% of the time, broadly matching IMGT annotations. In both the original and validation cohorts, the classifier was reported to diagnose cytomegalovirus status with high specificity and sensitivity. Because counts were too low, about 18 rarely observed V segments, including chromosome 9 orphons, were left out of the earlier analysis of 500 to 750 of the donors. The cohort was sequenced for TCR beta chains only, and without alpha or paired-chain data the features that could be detected were limited. The study gave a list of about 150 TCR beta chains associated with cytomegalovirus. A later analysis found that HLA-associated TCR beta chains were more clonally expanded and had lower generation probabilities than equally common non-associated chains. Most CMV-associated TCR beta chains appeared to be HLA-restricted in a later analysis, and the HLA associations seemed to be driven largely by CMV exposure. In a later analysis, around 17,000 TCR beta sequences were associated with specific HLA alleles at a false discovery rate of 0.05. Correlated functional status among segregating V segments might reflect linkage disequilibrium, but an unknown experimental factor could not be ruled out. Some IMGT-functional V segments, including TRBV6-2 and TRBV6-3, could not be distinguished by the 87-base-pair reads and were therefore excluded. Across donors, most TCR sequences were observed very rarely, whereas some public TCRs were present in many individuals. Presence/absence analyses assumed roughly uniform sequencing depth across donors, an assumption that may not hold. Compared with the approximately 710-donor mean, donors in an Asian-associated ancestry cluster had fewer N-insertions in productive TCRs, according to a later genetic analysis. In vitro tests confirmed that three of the cytomegalovirus-associated TCR beta chains recognize cytomegalovirus antigens. The only immune exposure information available for the cohort was CMV serostatus. Because HLA typing was missing for some donors at each locus, association tests included only the typed subset. V-gene and J-gene trimming of TCR beta chains was associated with a missense DCLRE1C variant in a later genetic analysis, and the association was replicated in an independent cohort. A later analysis found that TCR association rates varied across HLA loci, with DRB1 alleles showing the most associated TCRs and HLA-C alleles the fewest.

Inclusive of the bounding cysteine and phenylalanine, the CDR3 is 15 residues long. The DNA shown is the 45-base CDR3, in frame from base 1. The germline V gene specifies SGHVS as CDR1 and FNYEAQ as CDR2. The TCR was taken from a young man in good health and CMV-seropositive. The rearranged segments are TRBV7-6 and TRBJ2-5, with 9 bases aligning to TRBD1. The DNA matches TRBJ2-7 better at its end, which makes the J call doubtful. The specimen sequenced was PBMCs. The DNA sequence is given as TGTGCCAGCAGCTCCGCGGGACAGGGATACTACGAGCAGTACTTC. It codes for CASSSAGQGYYEQYF.